These 20 T cell receptor beta chains were sequenced from one sample in a study of blood T cell repertoires in COVID-19. Measured with immunoSEQ multiplex PCR; TCRdb has only the in-frame clones, and not every one. The sample has a few hundred thousand clones, around 91% seen once. Specimen: peripheral blood. These receptors all stem from a woman aged 40 to 49 with COVID-19, enrolled during active disease.

The V call is TRBV7-8, the J call TRBJ2-5, with 9 positions matching TRBD2. Germline V gives CDR1 SGHVS, CDR2 FQNEAQ. The J segment lost 1 base and the V segment lost 4 bases, leaving 7 bases of the junction unmatched. This CDR3 region has 16 residues. As DNA, the CDR3 is TGTGCCAGCAGCTGGGGACTAGCTGGGACCCAAGAGACCCAGTACTTC. Residues: CASSWGLAGTQETQYF.

The chain is built from TRBV19 and TRBJ1-2, with D hard to call. The length of the CDR3 is 15 residues. Germline lookup yields CDR1 LNHDA and CDR2 SQIVND (reference sequence). Trimming took 3 bases from V and 3 from J, leaving 14 bases between them. CDR3 sequence (DNA): TGTGCCAGTAGTATTCGCGGGCCATTTCACTATGGCTACACCTTC. Translating gives CASSIRGPFHYGYTF.

The rearrangement uses TRBV21-1 and TRBJ1-5; TRBD1 was called by the table and not checked on the DNA. TRBV21-1 is a recognized pseudogene. This CDR3 is 16 amino acids long. This chain's CDR3 is CASSRTGEECDQPQHF. CDR3 DNA: TGTGCCAGCAGTCGGACAGGGGAAGAGTGCGATCAGCCCCAGCATTTT.

The V call is TRBV19, the J call TRBJ1-6, with 9 bases matching TRBD1. With V trimmed by 1 base and J by 10 bases, 5 bases remained unmatched. CDR1 is LNHDA, CDR2 SQIVND, per germline (reference sequence). The length of the CDR3 is 15 residues. The CDR3 spells CASSIGGQGQSPLHF. The CDR3 bases are TGTGCCAGTAGTATAGGCGGACAGGGGCAATCACCCCTCCACTTT.

The chain carries TRBV9 and TRBJ2-5, with D perhaps TRBD2 (6 bases). The V end lost 2 bases, the J end lost 5 bases, and 13 bases lay between the germline ends. CDR1 is SGDLS and CDR2 is YYNGEE in the germline V gene. This CDR3 spans 14 amino acids. CDR3 sequence (DNA): TGTGCCAGCAGCGTCGGGACTCCGACTGAGACCCAGTACTTC. Its translation is CASSVGTPTETQYF.

This clone was detected once. The CDR3 reads CASSSLTGEQYF. CDR3 nucleotides: TGTGCCAGCAGCTCATTGACGGGTGAGCAGTACTTC. V usage is TRBV7-8 and J usage is TRBJ2-7; the D is unclear. CDR1 and CDR2 (germline): SGHVS, FQNEAQ. Between the trimmed V and J ends, which lost 4 bases and 7 bases, there was a span of 11 bases. The length of the CDR3 is 12 residues.

The chain links TRBV7-9 to TRBJ1-1; unclear D gene. This CDR3 is 11 amino acids long. Trimming removed 5 bases from V and 10 bases from J, with 11 bases in between. Looked up from germline, CDR1 is SEHNR and CDR2 is FQNEAQ (reference sequence). For the CDR3, the DNA is TGTGCCAGCAGCCCTTCCCTGGCAGCTTTCTTT. Translation: CASSPSLAAFF. Together with reference TRBV7-9 and TRBJ1-1, the CDR3 gives the full variable domain: DTGVSQNPRHKITKRGQNVTFRCDPISEHNRLYWYRQTLGQGPEFLTYFQNEAQLEKSRLLSDRFSAERPKGSFSTLEIQRTEQGDSAMYLCASSPSLAAFFGQGTRLTVV.

The chain joins TRBV7-2 to TRBJ2-1; 8 nucleotides agree with TRBD2. Looked up from germline, CDR1 is SGHTA and CDR2 is FQGNSA. Trimming removed 5 bases from V and 7 bases from J; junction bases left unmatched: 10. This CDR3 comprises 15 residues. The CDR3 region has the DNA TGTGCCAGCAGCAACCAGCGGGAGTCGGTTAATGAGCAGTTCTTC. This codes for CASSNQRESVNEQFF.

J is TRBJ2-1 and V is TRBV7-2, with D hard to call. Germline CDR1 SGHTA, CDR2 FQGNSA. V gave up 2 bases and J gave up 7 bases, with 12 bases separating them. This CDR3 has 14 amino acids. CDR3 loop: CASSLLGRQNEQFF. The DNA of the CDR3 is TGTGCCAGCAGCTTACTAGGTCGCCAGAATGAGCAGTTCTTC.

This chain connects TRBV6-4 to TRBJ2-6, with a weak D call TRBD1 (6 bases). This CDR3 has 14 amino acids. The V and J ends lost 3 bases and 6 bases respectively, with 9 bases between them. CDR1 is MRHNA and CDR2 is SNTAGT in the germline V gene. CDR3 sequence: CASSEDSTANVLTF. CDR3 bases: TGTGCCAGCAGTGAGGACAGCACGGCCAACGTCCTGACTTTC.

Comments on this clone: The sample carries other DNA sequences with the same CDR3. V gene TRBV30 combines with J gene TRBJ1-5; 7 bases are shared with TRBD1. Germline V gene lookup returns CDR1 GTSNPN and CDR2 SVGIG (reference sequence). V was pared by 0 bases and J by 6 bases, with 5 bases of the junction left unmatched. This CDR3 region has 14 residues. As DNA, the CDR3 is TGTGCCTGGAGTGTGGCAGGGGGAAGTCAGCCCCAGCATTTT. It is translated as CAWSVAGGSQPQHF.

The J gene is TRBJ1-5, the V gene TRBV6-5, with 7 bases lining up with TRBD1. The J segment lost 3 bases and the V segment lost 6 bases, leaving 5 bases of the junction unmatched. Germline loops: CDR1 MNHEY, CDR2 SVGAGI. CDR3 size: 14 residues. The CDR3 DNA reads as TGTGCCAGCAGGCAGACAGGGAACAATCAGCCCCAGCATTTT. It encodes CASRQTGNNQPQHF.

J is TRBJ2-1 and V is TRBV7-9; 8 bases line up with TRBD1. Germline V lookup: CDR1 SEHNR, CDR2 FQNEAQ (reference sequence). There are 15 residues in the CDR3. V shed 5 bases, J shed 2 bases, and the junction held 5 bases outside the gene matches. In nucleotides, the CDR3 is TGTGCCAGCAGCCTTGACAGGGGACCCTACAATGAGCAGTTCTTC. Translating it yields CASSLDRGPYNEQFF.

The chain joins TRBV7-8 to TRBJ2-1; weak D call: TRBD2 (6 bases). V lost 1 base and J lost 2, with 12 bases in between. Germline assignment: CDR1 SGHVS and CDR2 FQNEAQ. The length of the CDR3 is 16 residues. The CDR3 loop reads CASSLEPGATYNEQFF. The CDR3 nucleotides are TGTGCCAGCAGCTTAGAGCCGGGAGCAACCTACAATGAGCAGTTCTTC.

The V and J genes are TRBV7-2 and TRBJ2-7; no clear D gene. The CDR3 has 14 residues. V shed 5 bases and J shed 3 bases, with 14 bases lying between them. CDR1 and CDR2 (germline): SGHTA, FQGNSA. The CDR3 bases are TGTGCCAGCAGCACATCAGGCGTCAGCTACGAGCAGTACTTC. Translation gives CASSTSGVSYEQYF.

CDR3: CAGGTHPFGYTF. CDR3 DNA sequence: TGTGCCGGAGGTACACATCCCTTTGGCTACACCTTC. The chain is built from TRBV19 and TRBJ1-2; D unresolved. Trimming shortened V by 11 bases and J by 7 bases, and 17 bases separated the two germline ends. CDR3 length equals 12 residues. CDR1 and CDR2 from the germline V gene are LNHDA and SQIVND (reference sequence).

This clone is a singleton in its sample. CDR3 sequence reads: CASSDGGRRDTQYF. The CDR3 nucleotides read TGTGCCAGCAGCGACGGGGGGAGGAGGGATACGCAGTATTTT. J is TRBJ2-3 and V is TRBV6-4; 7 bases match TRBD2. Germline lookup yields CDR1 MRHNA and CDR2 SNTAGT. Trimming at V came to 6 bases and at J to 6 bases, leaving 9 bases not matched to a gene. CDR3 length: 14 amino acids.

In the case of this clone: The junction departs from germline at one end; a sequencing error may be responsible. The chain employs TRBV27 and TRBJ2-2; D unresolved. CDR1 and CDR2 (germline): MNHEY, SMNVEV (reference sequence). The CDR3 has 17 residues. CDR3 sequence (DNA): TGTGCCAGCAGTCCCCGACTCTTTGCCACGAACGCCGGGGAGCTGTTTTTT. Translation: CASSPRLFATNAGELFF.

The chain carries TRBV6-2 or TRBV6-3 and TRBJ2-1, with D possibly matching TRBD2 (7 bases). The V gene's germline CDR1 is MNHEY and CDR2 SVGEGT. The CDR3 spans 16 residues. V was pared by 4 bases and J by 3 bases, with 16 bases between. CDR3 amino acids: CASSSPWGGLYNEQFF. CDR3 DNA sequence: TGTGCCAGCAGTTCCCCGTGGGGGGGCCTCTACAATGAGCAGTTCTTC.

The chain links TRBV6-1 to TRBJ1-4; TRBD1 agrees at 8 bases. This CDR3 has 16 amino acids. J lost 0 bases, V lost 2 bases, and 2 bases had no gene match. In germline, CDR1 is MNHNS, CDR2 SASEGT. The CDR3 DNA reads TGTGCCAGCAGTGAACACAGGGGGGCAACTAATGAAAAACTGTTTTTT. Residues: CASSEHRGATNEKLFF.